A selection of T cell receptor beta chains follows, all from one sample in a study of blood T cell repertoires in COVID-19. Sequencing was performed with immunoSEQ multiplex PCR; in TCRdb, only in-frame clones are kept and a portion is missing. In the table there are roughly 110,000 clones, approximately 90% of which are singletons. Source material: peripheral blood. These receptors were taken from a human donor with acute or convalescent COVID-19. The donor label of this sample is uncertain. Each CDR3 is given with its conserved first and last residue. Fields, in order: CDR3 DNA, CDR3 protein, clone size, D gene, J gene, V gene. A D gene is named only where the DNA matches it firmly. Expanded clones get a size class; other rows say once, few or many, or leave the size out.

TGTGCCAGCAGTGACAGAGAAAAACTGTTTTTT CASSDREKLFF . . TRBJ1-4 TRBV12-3/TRBV12-4
TGTGCCAGCAGTGAACAAAGCACAGAAAATGAAAAACTGTTTTTT CASSEQSTENEKLFF . . TRBJ1-4 TRBV2
TGTGCCAGCAGTTTGTCCGGAGGAATGAACACTGAAGCTTTCTTT CASSLSGGMNTEAFF once . TRBJ1-1 TRBV27
TGCGCCAGCAGCTTGTTGACTTCTGGAGAGACCCAGTACTTC CASSLLTSGETQYF . . TRBJ2-5 TRBV5-1
TGTGCCAGCAGTACAGGGTGGGACTACAATGAGCAGTTCTTC CASSTGWDYNEQFF . . TRBJ2-1 TRBV6-6
TGTGCCAGCAGCCATGAAGGACTAGAGCAGTACTTC CASSHEGLEQYF . . TRBJ2-7 TRBV3-1/TRBV3-2
TGTGCCAGCAGTTCCAGGGTGGCGGGAGGCTTGTACGAGCAGTACTTC CASSSRVAGGLYEQYF . TRBD2 TRBJ2-7 TRBV28
TGTGCCATCGGGACTAGCGGGGCTAGAGGAGATACGCAGTATTTT CAIGTSGARGDTQYF . TRBD2 TRBJ2-3 TRBV10-3
TGTGCCAGCTCACCAGCCAGGGTGAATTCACCCCTCCACTTT CASSPARVNSPLHF . . TRBJ1-6 TRBV18
TGTGCCAGTAGTGTCGAGGGAAGGACTGGAAACACCATATATTTT CASSVEGRTGNTIYF . . TRBJ1-3 TRBV19
TGTGCCAGCAGCCATCAGGGATCAGGGCAGCCCCAGCATTTT CASSHQGSGQPQHF few . TRBJ1-5 TRBV3-1/TRBV3-2
TGTGCCAGCAGCGAGAGCGGGGGACAGGGGGCCAGAGAGCAGTACTTC CASSESGGQGAREQYF . TRBD1 TRBJ2-7 TRBV7-9
TGTGCCAGCAGCTTAGGGCAACGGGGAGGCTACACCTTC CASSLGQRGGYTF . . TRBJ1-2 TRBV7-2
TGTGCCAGCTCACCGCGCCCCGGGAGGTCCGACAATGAGCAGTTCTTC CASSPRPGRSDNEQFF . TRBD2 TRBJ2-1 TRBV18
TGTGCTAGTGGTTGGACTAGCGGATTCACCGGGGAGCTGTTTTTT CASGWTSGFTGELFF . TRBD2 TRBJ2-2 TRBV12-5
TGCGCCAGCAGCTTCGTGGGGACAGGGAATACGCAGTATTTT CASSFVGTGNTQYF few TRBD1 TRBJ2-3 TRBV5-1
TGTGCCAGCAGTTTATCATGGACAAGGGCCTCTGGAAACACCATATATTTT CASSLSWTRASGNTIYF . . TRBJ1-3 TRBV27
TGTGCCAGCAGTACGACAGGGGGCGACTATGGCTACACCTTC CASSTTGGDYGYTF . TRBD1 TRBJ1-2 TRBV6-6
TGTGCCAGCAGCCAAGTATCTCAGGGGGCCGGTGGCTACACCTTC CASSQVSQGAGGYTF . TRBD1 TRBJ1-2 TRBV3-1/TRBV3-2
TGTGCCAGCTCACCACGGAGGGCCGGGTGGACAGGGGGATCTGGGGCCAACGTCCTGACTTTC CASSPRRAGWTGGSGANVLTF . TRBD1 TRBJ2-6 TRBV18
TGTGCCAGCAGTTACTCAGAACAGCACGGGGAGCTGTTTTTT CASSYSEQHGELFF . . TRBJ2-2 TRBV6-5
TGTGCCAGCTCAGAGACCGACTTACGCGAGCAGTACTTC CASSETDLREQYF . . TRBJ2-7 TRBV18
TGTGCCAGCAGCCTCGGGACACCCTATGGCTACACCTTC CASSLGTPYGYTF once . TRBJ1-2 TRBV5-6
TGTGCCAGCAGCTTAATGGGACAGTACAATGAGCAGTTCTTC CASSLMGQYNEQFF few TRBD1 TRBJ2-1 TRBV11-1
TGTGCCAGCAGCTTGGATTTCCAGGGCGGTGAAAAACTGTTTTTT CASSLDFQGGEKLFF once . TRBJ1-4 TRBV5-4
TGTGCCAGCAAGACTATCACCCCCGACGGGGTACGGGGCTACACCTTC CASKTITPDGVRGYTF . . TRBJ1-2 TRBV28